These 9 T cell receptor beta chains originate from one sample sequenced in a study of T cells in Graves' hyperthyroidism and ophthalmopathy. From RNA transcripts, TCR beta CDR3 regions were amplified. During a first-round RT-PCR of the TCR CDR3, the HTBI primer set was used. TCRdb itself ran the multiplex PCR reads through MiXCR, one entry per CDR3 protein. The table includes about 640,000 distinct CDR3 sequences, about 14% detected once. Sequences were obtained from blood. The receptors stem from a woman aged 45-60 years with Graves' ophthalmopathy.

This clonotype was detected many times. This chain links TRBV20-1 with TRBJ1-5; D might be TRBD1 (5 bases). Trimming shortened V by 0 bases and J by 13 bases, and 22 bases separated the two germline ends. CDR1 and CDR2 from the germline V gene are DFQATT and SNEGSKA (reference sequence). This CDR3 comprises 15 residues. The CDR3 protein is CSARDTSGRESLQHF. Written as DNA, the CDR3 is TGCAGTGCTAGAGATACGTCGGGGCGCGAATCCCTTCAGCATTTT.

Ten or more counts support this clonotype. The gene calls are TRBV11-1 and TRBJ2-5, with unresolved D. With 3 bases removed from V and 1 base from J, the gap between germline ends came to 9 bases. This CDR3 contains 14 residues. Germline CDR1 and CDR2: SGHAT and FQDESV (reference sequence). CDR3 sequence (DNA): TGTGCCAGCAGCTTCTCCCCGGCCCAAGAGACCCAGTACTTC. The encoded protein is CASSFSPAQETQYF.

This clonotype was detected many times. V usage is TRBV20-1 and J usage is TRBJ2-1; 8 bases are a match to TRBD2. Losses at the gene ends were 5 bases for V and 4 bases for J; bases not matched to a gene: 19. Germline CDR1 is DFQATT and CDR2 is SNEGSKA (reference sequence). The CDR3 is 18 amino acids. CDR3 sequence: CSASFPPRGGERYNEQFF. The DNA of the CDR3 is TGCAGTGCTTCCTTTCCGCCTCGGGGGGGGGAGAGGTACAATGAGCAGTTCTTC.

In this sample, this clonotype turned up a few times. CDR3 sequence: CASSLGWGRVDYEQYF. CDR3 sequence (DNA): TGCGCCAGCAGCCTTGGCTGGGGGCGCGTTGATTACGAGCAGTACTTC. The V and J genes are TRBV4-3 and TRBJ2-7; the D gene is possibly TRBD1 (6 bases). CDR3 size: 16 residues. Germline loops: CDR1 LGHNA, CDR2 YSLEER. V lost 4 bases and J 4 bases, leaving 20 bases between the germline ends.

This clonotype was counted at least ten times. The rearrangement uses TRBV11-2 and TRBJ2-3; TRBD2 matches at 7 bases. J was trimmed by 5 bases and V by 4 bases; bases with no gene match: 6. Germline lookup yields CDR1 SGHAT and CDR2 FQNNGV. The CDR3 totals 14 residues. The CDR3 DNA is TGTGCCAGCAGCTGGGGCGGGAGTGGAGATACGCAGTATTTT. This translates into CASSWGGSGDTQYF.

The V and J genes are TRBV7-2 and TRBJ2-3, with TRBD2 matching 12 bases. Per the germline V gene, CDR1 is SGHTA and CDR2 is FQGNSA. The CDR3 is 17 residues long. The junction had 5 bases not matched to a gene; V was cut back by 3 bases and J by 1 base. The CDR3 is CASSLTSGRLGTDTQYF. As DNA, the CDR3 is TGTGCCAGCAGCTTGACTAGCGGGAGACTTGGCACAGATACGCAGTATTTT.

This clonotype was seen many times. The chain is built from TRBV6-2 or TRBV6-3 and TRBJ2-3; 11 nucleotides align to TRBD2. V trimming: 2 bases; J trimming: 5 bases; junction bases outside the gene matches: 18. The CDR3 sequence is 20 residues long. The germline CDR1 and CDR2 sequences are MNHEY and SVGEGT. CDR3 in amino acids: CASSYPFGTSGIKAVDTQYF. The DNA of the CDR3 is TGTGCCAGCAGTTACCCGTTTGGGACTAGCGGAATCAAAGCTGTAGATACGCAGTATTTT.

This clonotype showed up many times. The rearrangement uses TRBV18 and TRBJ2-7, with D possibly being TRBD1 (5 bases). Deletions cut 2 bases from V and 7 bases from J, with 12 bases between. The CDR3 loop spans 13 amino acids. Per germline, CDR1 KGHSH and CDR2 LQKENI. The CDR3 DNA sequence: TGTGCCAGCTCACCATCCCGACAGAATGAGCAGTACTTC. This translates into CASSPSRQNEQYF.

In this sample, this clonotype turned up many times. The CDR3 sequence is CASSYSGLNEQFF. The CDR3 DNA sequence: TGTGCCAGCAGTTACTCTGGGCTTAATGAGCAGTTCTTC. V and J are TRBV6-5 and TRBJ2-1; no clear D gene. The CDR3 is 13 residues long. V lost 0 bases and J lost 7, with 7 bases in between. CDR1 and CDR2 (germline): MNHEY, SVGAGI.